This T cell receptor (beta chain) was sequenced in a study of blood T cell repertoires in COVID-19. The wider study: T cells, B-cell-depleted T cells, or PBMCs provided the cDNA or gDNA that served as material.

Original processing notes: Amplification from reference gene primers served as the basis for estimated nucleated cell counts. Sequencing used immunoSEQ multiplex PCR; TCRdb keeps in-frame clones, though not all of them. D and trimming come from the DNA, and the V and J calls and clone size come from that table. The profile shows over 90,000 clones, more than 75% of them singletons. This TCR was recovered from a man aged 50-60 years with active or convalescent COVID-19. The sequenced sample consisted of peripheral blood.

CDR3 protein: CASSHTGGDEKLFF. Here the CDR3 DNA reads TGTGCCAGCAGTCATACAGGGGGGGATGAAAAACTGTTTTTT. V gene TRBV3-1 (or the pseudogene TRBV3-2) combines with J gene TRBJ1-4, with 8 nucleotides matching TRBD1. With V trimmed by 6 bases and J by 6 bases, 6 bases remained unmatched. The CDR3 extends over 14 amino acids. CDR1 and CDR2 (germline): LGHDT, YNNKEL (reference sequence).